The 23 T cell receptor beta chains listed next were all sequenced from one sample in a study of OX40 agonist ivuxolimab in advanced cancers. Only in-frame clones appear in the TCRdb table, and some are missing; sequencing was by immunoSEQ multiplex PCR. There are about 83,000 clones in the sample; about 88% occur only once, and 0.6% to 0.9% lies in the top ten. This specimen consisted of CD4+ or CD8+ T cells sorted from blood, obtained in a trial of the OX40 agonist ivuxolimab. Source of these receptors: an adult with an advanced solid tumor such as melanoma, head and neck, liver or kidney cancer.

The chain links TRBV5-1 to TRBJ1-2, with D maybe TRBD1 (5 bases). Germline values: CDR1 SGHRS, CDR2 YFSETQ. There are 12 residues in the CDR3. Trimming removed 3 bases at V and 3 bases at J, with 6 bases between. CDR3 DNA: TGCGCCAGCAGCTCAGGGCACTATGGCTACACCTTC. It is translated as CASSSGHYGYTF. Variable domain in full (rest from reference TRBV5-1 and TRBJ1-2): KAGVTQTPRYLIKTRGQQVTLSCSPISGHRSVSWYQQTPGQGLQFLFEYFSETQRNKGNFPGRFSGRQFSNSRSEMNVSTLELGDSALYLCASSSGHYGYTFGSGTRLTVV.

V and J are TRBV27 and TRBJ2-3, with D perhaps matching TRBD2 (6 bases). The CDR3 contains 16 residues. The germline V gene has CDR1 MNHEY and CDR2 SMNVEV (reference sequence). V was trimmed by 3 bases and J by 4 bases, leaving 17 bases between them. CDR3 residues: CASSFLSREWADTQYF. For the CDR3, the DNA is TGTGCCAGCAGTTTTTTGTCTCGGGAGTGGGCAGATACGCAGTATTTT.

This sequence joins TRBV6-1 and TRBJ1-2; perhaps TRBD1 as D (5 bases). The length of the CDR3 is 15 residues. The germline V and J ends were trimmed by 4 bases and 6 bases, with 18 bases remaining between them. Germline V gene lookup returns CDR1 MNHNS and CDR2 SASEGT. Written as DNA, the CDR3 is TGTGCCAGCAGTGTTGGAGTTGGGGGTTTCAATGGCTACACCTTC. This codes for CASSVGVGGFNGYTF.

This sequence joins TRBV5-6 and TRBJ2-1, with D possibly TRBD1 on 7 matching bases. Trimming stripped 2 bases from V and 0 bases from J, with 15 bases between. This CDR3 contains 17 residues. Germline CDR1 reads SGHDT; CDR2 reads YYEEEE. CDR3 sequence: CASSLPGGGHSYNEQFF. In nucleotides, the CDR3 is TGTGCCAGCAGCTTACCAGGAGGGGGCCACTCCTACAATGAGCAGTTCTTC. The entire variable domain, with the rest obtained from reference TRBV5-6 and TRBJ2-1, is as follows: DAGVTQSPTHLIKTRGQQVTLRCSPKSGHDTVSWYQQALGQGPQFIFQYYEEEERQRGNFPDRFSGHQFPNYSSELNVNALLLGDSALYLCASSLPGGGHSYNEQFFGPGTRLTVL.

The DNA of the CDR3 is TGTGCCAGCAGCTTAGCGCTAGCGGGGCTCCAAGAGACCCAGTACTTC. As protein: CASSLALAGLQETQYF. The genes are TRBV7-8 and TRBJ2-5; 9 bases fit TRBD2. The germline CDR1 and CDR2 sequences are SGHVS and FQNEAQ. Losses at the gene ends were 0 bases for V and 1 base for J; bases not matched to a gene: 3. The CDR3 is 16 residues long.

The chain combines TRBV6-5 with TRBJ2-5; 9 bases map to TRBD2. With the DNA end fitting TRBJ2-7 better, the J assignment may be wrong. CDR1 is MNHEY and CDR2 is SVGAGI in the germline V gene. The CDR3 is 15 residues long. The CDR3 coding sequence is TGTGCCAGCAGTTACGTAGCGGGGGAATCCTACGAGCAGTACTTC. Its protein product is CASSYVAGESYEQYF.

This chain connects TRBV18 to TRBJ2-3; 8 bases map to TRBD2. The junction had 14 bases not matched to a gene; V was cut back by 6 bases and J by 6 bases. Germline-derived CDR1 and CDR2 are KGHSH and LQKENI. The CDR3 length is 16 residues. The CDR3 reads CASSAGGSGRADTQYF. The CDR3 region has the DNA TGTGCCAGCTCGGCGGGGGGTAGCGGGCGTGCTGATACGCAGTATTTT.

The rearrangement joins TRBV9 to TRBJ2-1; TRBD2 might be the D (7 bases). The CDR3 has 15 residues. V was cut by 3 bases and J by 5 bases, with 15 bases left in between. Germline V gene lookup returns CDR1 SGDLS and CDR2 YYNGEE. The CDR3: CASSDQRGGHNEQFF. CDR3 coding DNA: TGTGCCAGCAGCGACCAAAGGGGGGGCCACAATGAGCAGTTCTTC.

V is TRBV9 and J is TRBJ1-1; no definite D call. V shed 0 bases and J shed 5 bases, with 8 bases lying between them. Germline lookup yields CDR1 SGDLS and CDR2 YYNGEE. The CDR3 covers 13 residues. CDR3 sequence reads: CASSVDVGTEAFF. For the CDR3, the DNA is TGTGCCAGCAGCGTAGATGTCGGGACTGAAGCTTTCTTT.

V usage is TRBV27 and J usage is TRBJ2-7, with 7 bases lining up with TRBD1. From germline, CDR1 is MNHEY and CDR2 SMNVEV (reference sequence). V trimming: 2 bases; J trimming: 2 bases; junction bases outside the gene matches: 6. The CDR3 consists of 15 residues. This CDR3 is CASSLSGTETYEQYF. In nucleotides, the CDR3 is TGTGCCAGCAGTTTAAGTGGGACAGAAACCTACGAGCAGTACTTC.

In DNA, the CDR3 is TGTGCCTGGAGCTCCTATCTTCAGGGGGCGGGCGGCACTGAAGCTTTCTTT. Translated: CAWSSYLQGAGGTEAFF. The rearrangement uses TRBV30 and TRBJ1-1; TRBD1 aligns across 8 bases. The CDR3 totals 17 residues. The germline gives CDR1 GTSNPN, CDR2 SVGIG (reference sequence). J was trimmed by 4 bases and V by 3 bases; bases with no gene match: 16.

This clone was seen once. The genes are TRBV20-1 and TRBJ2-7; D is undetermined. Germline V CDR1 and CDR2: DFQATT, SNEGSKA (reference sequence). V gave up 7 bases and J gave up 1 base, with 8 bases separating them. This CDR3 is built from 11 residues. The CDR3 protein is CSVGNSYEQYF. The CDR3 coding sequence is TGCAGTGTGGGGAATTCCTACGAGCAGTACTTC.

In its sample, this clone was seen a few times. V gene TRBV5-1 combines with J gene TRBJ2-2; D remains unclear. Germline V gene sequence: CDR1 SGHRS, CDR2 YFSETQ. The length of the CDR3 is 15 residues. The V gene lost 3 bases and the J gene lost 1 base, with 10 bases spanning the gap. The CDR3 nucleotides read TGCGCCAGCAGCTGGGCGGCAGGGAACACCGGGGAGCTGTTTTTT. Translation: CASSWAAGNTGELFF.

The chain links TRBV30 to TRBJ2-2, with a tentative D call TRBD2 (5 bases). The CDR3 has 13 residues. V was trimmed by 1 base and J by 6 bases, leaving 9 bases between them. From germline, CDR1 is GTSNPN and CDR2 SVGIG (reference sequence). CDR3 bases: TGTGCCTGGAGTGGGCCCGGGGCCGGGGAGCTGTTTTTT. Its translation is CAWSGPGAGELFF. Full variable domain (missing parts from reference TRBV30 and TRBJ2-2): SQTIHQWPATLVQPVGSPLSLECTVEGTSNPNLYWYRQAAGRGLQLLFYSVGIGQISSEVPQNLSASRPQDRQFILSSKKLLLSDSGFYLCAWSGPGAGELFFGEGSRLTVL.

V gene TRBV9 combines with J gene TRBJ2-3; 11 bases match TRBD2. CDR3 length: 16 residues. Unmatched junction bases numbered 6, after V lost 3 bases and J lost 3 bases. Looked up from germline, CDR1 is SGDLS and CDR2 is YYNGEE. The CDR3 DNA sequence: TGTGCCAGCAGCGCCTTGGGGACTAGCGGTACAGATACGCAGTATTTT. The encoded protein is CASSALGTSGTDTQYF.

This clone turned up a few times. This sequence joins TRBV4-3 and TRBJ1-2; 9 nucleotides match TRBD1. The CDR3 is 16 residues long. The ends lost 0 bases at V and 4 bases at J; junction bases unmatched: 6. CDR1 is LGHNA, CDR2 YSLEER, per germline. The CDR3 sequence is CASSQEAGQGPYGYTF. The CDR3 nucleotides read TGCGCCAGCAGCCAAGAAGCTGGACAGGGGCCCTATGGCTACACCTTC.

Only one count was recorded for this clone. This chain links TRBV19 with TRBJ1-6; TRBD1 matches at 7 bases. Germline CDR1 LNHDA, CDR2 SQIVND (reference sequence). J was trimmed by 8 bases and V by 4 bases; bases with no gene match: 5. This CDR3 has 14 residues. CDR3 coding DNA: TGTGCCAGTAGTAAAAAAGACAGGGATTCACCCCTCCACTTT. It specifies CASSKKDRDSPLHF.

The chain combines TRBV10-3 with TRBJ2-1; D perhaps matches TRBD2 (5 bases). V was clipped by 6 bases and J by 3 bases, with 15 bases between them. This CDR3 comprises 15 residues. The germline V gene has CDR1 ENHRY and CDR2 SYGVKD. CDR3 sequence: CAIREGGWFYNEQFF. The CDR3 DNA follows: TGTGCCATCAGGGAAGGAGGCTGGTTCTACAATGAGCAGTTCTTC.

This chain connects TRBV5-5 to TRBJ2-7; D not resolved. The germline V gene has CDR1 SGHKS and CDR2 YYEKEE (reference sequence). The CDR3 sequence is 14 residues long. V gave up 2 bases and J gave up 7 bases, with 16 bases separating them. CDR3 residues: CASSFTPGPLEQYF. CDR3 nucleotide sequence: TGTGCCAGCAGCTTTACACCGGGCCCCTTGGAGCAGTACTTC. The full variable domain, with the rest looked up from reference TRBV5-5 and TRBJ2-7, is DAGVTQSPTHLIKTRGQQVTLRCSPISGHKSVSWYQQVLGQGPQFIFQYYEKEERGRGNFPDRFSARQFPNYSSELNVNALLLGDSALYLCASSFTPGPLEQYFGPGTRLTVT.

The CDR3 here is CATSAPRQGGNQPQHF. The CDR3 DNA follows: TGTGCCACCAGCGCTCCGAGACAAGGGGGCAATCAGCCCCAGCATTTT. This chain connects TRBV15 to TRBJ1-5; D perhaps matches TRBD1 (5 bases). The germline gives CDR1 LNHNV, CDR2 YYDKDF (reference sequence). The CDR3 totals 16 residues. Trimming removed 5 bases at V and 2 bases at J, with 16 bases between. The variable domain in full, with the rest retrieved from reference TRBV15 and TRBJ1-5, is DAMVIQNPRYQVTQFGKPVTLSCSQTLNHNVMYWYQQKSSQAPKLLFHYYDKDFNNEADTPDNFQSRRPNTSFCFLDIRSPGLGDTAMYLCATSAPRQGGNQPQHFGDGTRLSIL.

The V gene is TRBV18, the J gene TRBJ2-4; D is perhaps TRBD1 (6 bases). The CDR3 is 13 amino acids. V dropped 2 bases and J dropped 14 bases, with 16 bases sitting between them. Germline V gene lookup returns CDR1 KGHSH and CDR2 LQKENI. The CDR3 region has the DNA TGTGCCAGCTCACCAACCGGGACAAAAGATGAGTACTTC. Residues: CASSPTGTKDEYF.

The chain has TRBV19 and TRBJ2-2, with D perhaps assigned TRBD1 or TRBD2 (5 bases each). Germline V CDR1 and CDR2: LNHDA, SQIVND (reference sequence). Trimming shortened V by 7 bases and J by 6 bases, and 15 bases separated the two germline ends. This CDR3 has 14 amino acids. The CDR3 DNA follows: TGTGCCAGTACCCCCGGGGCGAGCCCCGGGGAGCTGTTTTTT. Translating it yields CASTPGASPGELFF.

V usage is TRBV18 and J usage is TRBJ1-2, with 10 bases lining up with TRBD1. This CDR3 is built from 16 residues. The germline CDR1 and CDR2 sequences are KGHSH and LQKENI. With 3 bases clipped from V and 6 bases from J, the junction kept 10 bases outside the gene matches. The CDR3 DNA sequence: TGTGCCAGCTCACCGTCAAATTCGGACAGGGGGAATGGCTACACCTTC. Amino acid sequence: CASSPSNSDRGNGYTF.